The text below deals with one T cell receptor beta chain. These data are taken from a study of blood T cell repertoires in COVID-19. Whole-study context: Donors in the United States, Italy and Spain gave samples during acute or convalescent COVID-19. PBMCs, B-cell-depleted T cells, or T cells were the source of the cDNA or gDNA that made up the material.

Authors' methods: Nucleated cell counts were estimated from reference gene primer amplification. Here immunoSEQ multiplex PCR was the method, and the copy in TCRdb shows in-frame clones only, minus some. The V and J calls and clone size were taken over from that table, and D and trimming were inferred from the DNA. The table lists 310,000 or so clones, about 83% of them singletons. Sequencing input: peripheral blood. This TCR derives from a woman aged 50 to 60 with acute or convalescent COVID-19.

The CDR3 region has the DNA TGTGCCAGCAGTGATCGTCGGCTAGCGGGAGATCTCTACGAGCAGTACTTC. Its translation is CASSDRRLAGDLYEQYF. The V and J genes are TRBV6-1 and TRBJ2-7, with 10 positions matching TRBD2. From germline, CDR1 is MNHNS and CDR2 SASEGT. Trimming at V came to 3 bases and at J to 3 bases, leaving 11 bases not matched to a gene. The CDR3 contains 17 residues.